This TCR beta chain derives from a study of blood T cell repertoires in COVID-19 (dated by TCRdb to 2020 to 2022). Turning to the overall study: Samples from collaborators originated in the United States, Italy and Spain and spanned both the acute and convalescent phases of COVID-19. The material from the prospective study consisted of cDNA or gDNA derived from T cells, B-cell-depleted T cells, or PBMCs. Subjects who had been exposed to COVID-19, were actively infected with it, or had recovered from it provided the deeply sampled blood TCRbeta repertoires that made up the dataset. The repertoires were released in a freely available public database intended as a resource for research on the immune response to SARS-CoV-2. Samples came from the ongoing ImmuneRACE study (first 160 participants) plus 1,254 subjects from 6 global collaborators. The sample metadata nearly always contained a de-identified subject ID, COVID-19 status, age in years and sex. HLA class I and class II types, where available, came from metadata supplied by the sample provider rather than from assay-based typing. The paper's findings and limits, for the study overall: The quantity of clinical and demographic metadata differed by source and by participant and was supplied without curation.

Participants in the prospective study were aged roughly 18 to 95 years, lived in approximately 26 United States geographic areas, and enrolled through a virtual design. In the prospective study, participants were assigned to cohorts based on the clinical history participants reported in a screening survey and a study questionnaire. Recovered participants in ImmuneRACE Cohort 3 were defined as having two consecutive negative NP/OP PCR tests, clearance from a healthcare professional, or resolution of symptoms. Mobile phlebotomists in the prospective study collected whole blood, serum and a nasopharyngeal or oropharyngeal swab from every participant. Over an approximately two-month period, participants in the prospective study had the option of providing additional blood draws and questionnaires. Before DNA extraction, blood samples from the prospective study were shipped at room temperature or frozen.

In regard to this clone: Its target antigen remains unknown. No much larger clonotype is one base removed from it; base qualities were not supplied.

TCRbeta CDR3 regions were amplified from genomic DNA by means of the immunoSEQ Assay, a bias-controlled multiplex PCR. The authors processed their data as follows. Nucleated cell counts per sample were estimated from amplification of reference gene primers within the assay. To quantify the absolute abundance of each unique TCRbeta CDR3 rearrangement, sequence reads were collapsed and filtered. Productive Simpson clonality was computed per sample as the square root of Simpson's diversity index over productive rearrangements. This immuneACCESS table, as held by TCRdb, lists in-frame sequences with V and J called but not all clones. Of the missing ones, under half trace to an unresolved V gene in checked studies; the others have no known cause. V and J calls and clone size are given by that table; D and trimming were obtained from the DNA. The sample profile shows some 350,000 clones; about 90% of them were found once. Of the sample, about 5% falls within the top ten clones.

V ends up 5 bases short and J 7 bases short, with an unmatched junction base count of 13. Its CDR3 holds 16 amino acids, cysteine through phenylalanine. Of all the DNA, just the CDR3 is kept, 48 bases in frame from base 1. The germline V gene gives CDR1 as LGHNA and CDR2 as YNFKEQ. Recombination connected TRBV4-2 to TRBJ1-5; the junction holds 8 bases that match TRBD1. The clonotype comes from a man aged 30 to 39 who had recovered from COVID-19. Source material: PBMCs or T cells enriched from blood (not recorded which). In nucleotide form, the sequence is TGTGCCAGCAGCACAGCGGCCGGGACAGGCGGACAGCCCCAGCATTTT. Its protein reads: CASSTAAGTGGQPQHF.